These 13 T cell receptor beta chains originate from one sample sequenced in a study of blood T cell repertoires in COVID-19. The assay was immunoSEQ multiplex PCR, and TCRdb's table has in-frame clones only and misses some. The table has a few hundred thousand clones, 91% seen once. The specimen was PBMCs or T cells enriched from blood (not recorded which). Receptor source: a woman aged 40 to 49 who had been exposed to COVID-19.

This sequence joins TRBV7-9 and TRBJ2-3, with D hard to call. Trimming took 5 bases from V and 0 from J, leaving 9 bases between them. The CDR3 totals 14 residues. CDR1 SEHNR and CDR2 FQNEAQ come from the germline V gene (reference sequence). The CDR3, as DNA: TGTGCCAGCAGCCCCTCCAGGAGCACAGATACGCAGTATTTT. Its protein product is CASSPSRSTDTQYF.

This chain links TRBV20-1 with TRBJ1-2; 8 bases agree with TRBD1. The ends lost 3 bases at V and 11 bases at J; junction bases unmatched: 8. The germline gives CDR1 DFQATT, CDR2 SNEGSKA (reference sequence). This CDR3 is built from 12 residues. The CDR3 sequence: CSASVDRERYTF. The CDR3 DNA follows: TGCAGTGCTAGTGTGGACAGGGAAAGGTACACCTTC.

The rearrangement uses TRBV4-1 and TRBJ2-7; 8 positions agree with TRBD1. Germline V CDR1 and CDR2: MGHRA, YSYEKL. The CDR3 has 17 amino acids. V was clipped by 0 bases and J by 5 bases; unmatched bases: 12. The CDR3 loop is CASSQEEGNRGMDEQYF. CDR3 in DNA: TGCGCCAGCAGCCAAGAAGAGGGGAACAGGGGGATGGACGAGCAGTACTTC.

CDR3 DNA sequence: TGTGCCAGCAGCGTAGGGGCTAGCGGGGTTTCCTACGAGCAGTACTTC. Its protein is CASSVGASGVSYEQYF. The rearrangement uses TRBV9 and TRBJ2-7; TRBD2 agrees at 9 bases. V dropped 0 bases and J dropped 1; count of bases not matched to a gene: 5. Germline lookup yields CDR1 SGDLS and CDR2 YYNGEE. The CDR3 sequence is 16 residues long.

The genes are TRBV7-3 and TRBJ2-2; D call uncertain. Trimming shortened V by 2 bases and J by 7 bases, and 5 bases separated the two germline ends. The CDR3 spans 12 residues. Germline CDR1 is SGHTA and CDR2 is FQGTGA. CDR3 coding DNA: TGTGCCAGCAGCTTATCAGGCGGGGAGCTGTTTTTT. It is translated as CASSLSGGELFF.

The chain carries TRBV30 and TRBJ2-3; D possibly corresponds to TRBD2 (5 bases). Germline CDR1 reads GTSNPN; CDR2 reads SVGIG (reference sequence). V lost 5 bases and J lost 1, with 13 bases in between. The CDR3 is 14 amino acids. This chain's CDR3 is CAWERGVGTDTQYF. The CDR3 DNA reads TGTGCCTGGGAACGGGGTGTTGGCACAGATACGCAGTATTTT.

V gene TRBV7-6 combines with J gene TRBJ2-1, with 16 bases matching TRBD2. There are 21 residues in the CDR3. Unmatched junction bases numbered 9, after V lost 1 base and J lost 0 bases. Germline loops: CDR1 SGHVS, CDR2 FNYEAQ. The CDR3 here is CASSLGPGTSGGGSSYNEQFF. In DNA form, the CDR3 reads TGTGCCAGCAGCTTAGGACCCGGGACTAGCGGGGGGGGGAGCTCCTACAATGAGCAGTTCTTC. Full variable domain (missing parts from reference TRBV7-6 and TRBJ2-1): GAGVSQSPRYKVTKRGQDVALRCDPISGHVSLYWYRQALGQGPEFLTYFNYEAQQDKSGLPNDRFSAERPEGSISTLTIQRTEQRDSAMYRCASSLGPGTSGGGSSYNEQFFGPGTRLTVL.

The chain employs TRBV6-5 and TRBJ2-7; 7 bases line up with TRBD2. J lost 2 bases, V lost 4 bases, and 5 bases had no gene match. This CDR3 is 14 amino acids long. Germline V gives CDR1 MNHEY, CDR2 SVGAGI. Here the CDR3 reads CASSLTSRAYEQYF. CDR3 DNA sequence: TGTGCCAGCAGTTTGACTAGCCGCGCCTACGAGCAGTACTTC.

This clone has more than one count but fewer than ten. V usage is TRBV5-5 and J usage is TRBJ2-7; 7 bases agree with TRBD2. The CDR3 length is 14 residues. CDR1 and CDR2 (germline): SGHKS, YYEKEE (reference sequence). Germline trimming cut 3 bases from V and 2 bases from J; bases unmatched to any gene: 5. CDR3 protein: CASSWERDPYEQYF. CDR3 sequence (DNA): TGTGCCAGCAGCTGGGAGCGGGACCCCTACGAGCAGTACTTC. Looking up the rest from reference TRBV5-5 and TRBJ2-7 gives the full variable domain: DAGVTQSPTHLIKTRGQQVTLRCSPISGHKSVSWYQQVLGQGPQFIFQYYEKEERGRGNFPDRFSARQFPNYSSELNVNALLLGDSALYLCASSWERDPYEQYFGPGTRLTVT.

The gene calls are TRBV21-1 and TRBJ2-7; TRBD2 is the table's D call, not checked against the DNA. TRBV21-1 is described as a pseudogene. There are 15 residues in the CDR3. The DNA of the CDR3 is TGTGCCAGCAGCAAATCAACGGGGGTTCGGGGCGAGCAGTACTTC. Amino acids: CASSKSTGVRGEQYF.

This chain uses TRBV29-1 with TRBJ2-7, with 7 bases aligning to TRBD1. Germline-derived CDR1 and CDR2 are SQVTM and ANQGSEA. V gave up 4 bases and J gave up 5 bases; unmatched junction bases: 5. CDR3 length: 12 residues. For the CDR3, the DNA is TGCAGCGTTGTTCCAGGGGGTAACGAGCAGTACTTC. The encoded protein is CSVVPGGNEQYF.

The chain couples TRBV24-1 to TRBJ2-1, with 13 nucleotides matching TRBD2. CDR3 length: 18 residues. J was trimmed by 0 bases and V by 3 bases; bases with no gene match: 4. CDR1 and CDR2 (germline): KGHDR, SFDVKD. DNA of the CDR3: TGTGCCACCAGTGATCCCCGGACTAGCGGGAGCTCCTACAATGAGCAGTTCTTC. Translating gives CATSDPRTSGSSYNEQFF.

This clone showed up just once. The chain is built from TRBV7-6 and TRBJ2-7; D unclear. Trimming took 0 bases from V and 1 from J, leaving 10 bases between them. CDR1 and CDR2 from the germline V gene are SGHVS and FNYEAQ. This CDR3 is built from 15 residues. Here the CDR3 DNA reads TGTGCCAGCAGCTTAGCACTTGGTAATTCCTACGAGCAGTACTTC. It yields the protein CASSLALGNSYEQYF.